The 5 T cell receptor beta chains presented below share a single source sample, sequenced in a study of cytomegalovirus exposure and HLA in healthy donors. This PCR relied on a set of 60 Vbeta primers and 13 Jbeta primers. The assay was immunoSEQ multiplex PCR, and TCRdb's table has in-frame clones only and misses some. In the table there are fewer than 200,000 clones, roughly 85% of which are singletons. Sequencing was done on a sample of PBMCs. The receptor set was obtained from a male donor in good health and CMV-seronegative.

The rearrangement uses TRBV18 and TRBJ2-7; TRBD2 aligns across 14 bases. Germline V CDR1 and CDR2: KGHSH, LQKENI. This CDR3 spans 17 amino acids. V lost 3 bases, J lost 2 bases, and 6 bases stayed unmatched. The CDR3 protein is CASSPGLAGAQTYEQYF. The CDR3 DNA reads TGTGCCAGCTCACCGGGACTAGCGGGGGCTCAGACCTACGAGCAGTACTTC.

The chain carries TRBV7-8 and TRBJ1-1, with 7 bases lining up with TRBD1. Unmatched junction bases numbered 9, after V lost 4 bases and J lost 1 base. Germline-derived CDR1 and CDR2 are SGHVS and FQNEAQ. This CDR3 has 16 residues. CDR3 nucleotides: TGTGCCAGCAGCTCGGCACAGGGGCCCGGGAACACTGAAGCTTTCTTT. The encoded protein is CASSSAQGPGNTEAFF.

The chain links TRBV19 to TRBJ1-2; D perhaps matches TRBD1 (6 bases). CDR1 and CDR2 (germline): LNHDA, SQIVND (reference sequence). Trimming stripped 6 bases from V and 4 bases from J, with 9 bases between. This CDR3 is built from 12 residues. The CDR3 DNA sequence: TGTGCCAGTAGACAGGGTGTCTATGGCTACACCTTC. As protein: CASRQGVYGYTF.

The CDR3 region is CASSPGLAGGPGDTQYF. CDR3 nucleotides: TGTGCCAGCAGCCCGGGACTAGCGGGAGGGCCAGGGGATACGCAGTATTTT. V gene TRBV7-7 combines with J gene TRBJ2-3; 16 nucleotides align to TRBD2. Germline loops: CDR1 SSHAT, CDR2 FNYEAQ (reference sequence). This CDR3 region has 17 residues. The V gene end was trimmed by 5 bases and the J gene end by 6 bases; junction bases not matched to a gene: 8. Based on the CDR3 plus reference TRBV7-7 and TRBJ2-3, the full variable domain is GAGVSQSPRYKVTKRGQDVTLRCDPISSHATLYWYQQALGQGPEFLTYFNYEAQPDKSGLPSDRFSAERPEGSISTLTIQRTEQRDSAMYRCASSPGLAGGPGDTQYFGPGTRLTVL.

This CDR3 is CAWTPRPLTDTQYF. In DNA, the CDR3 is TGTGCCTGGACTCCCAGGCCGCTAACAGATACGCAGTATTTT. V and J are TRBV30 and TRBJ2-3; D is undetermined. Per the germline V gene, CDR1 is GTSNPN and CDR2 is SVGIG (reference sequence). There are 14 residues in the CDR3. The ends were cut back, 4 bases at V and 3 bases at J, with 14 bases in the middle.